These 15 T cell receptor beta chains share one sample of origin, sequenced in a study of OX40 agonist ivuxolimab in advanced cancers. Produced via immunoSEQ multiplex PCR; TCRdb's table is partial and in-frame only. Among 74,000 or so clones listed, 70% to 90% were seen once. The specimen comprised CD4+ or CD8+ T cells sorted from blood, sampled in a trial of the OX40 agonist ivuxolimab. The origin of the receptors is an adult with an advanced solid tumor such as melanoma, head and neck, liver or kidney cancer.

About this clone itself: The junction departs from germline at one end; a sequencing error may be responsible. This sequence joins TRBV6-6 and TRBJ1-2; 7 bases agree with TRBD1. The CDR3 spans 13 residues. The V gene's germline CDR1 is MNHNY and CDR2 SVGAGI (reference sequence). The CDR3 DNA follows: TGTGCCGGCAGAAAACAGGGGCCGGGTGGCTACACCTTC. It is translated as CAGRKQGPGGYTF.

The gene calls are TRBV7-8 and TRBJ2-6, with 9 bases that match TRBD1. Trimming removed 0 bases from V and 2 bases from J; junction bases left unmatched: 8. The CDR3 contains 19 residues. From germline, CDR1 is SGHVS and CDR2 FQNEAQ. The CDR3 region has the DNA TGTGCCAGCAGCTTAGCCCGGGACAGGGCCACCGCTGGGGCCAACGTCCTGACTTTC. Amino acid sequence: CASSLARDRATAGANVLTF.

This chain connects TRBV5-6 to TRBJ1-3, with TRBD1 as a possible D gene (6 bases). The V and J ends lost 0 bases and 0 bases respectively, with 13 bases between them. The CDR3 covers 17 residues. CDR1 is SGHDT, CDR2 YYEEEE, per germline. The DNA for the CDR3 is TGTGCCAGCAGCTTGGTGGGGGGCGAGAGCTCTGGAAACACCATATATTTT. The encoded protein is CASSLVGGESSGNTIYF.

The gene calls are TRBV9 and TRBJ2-1; possibly TRBD2 for D (5 bases). Looked up from germline, CDR1 is SGDLS and CDR2 is YYNGEE. Deletions cut 3 bases from V and 2 bases from J, with 15 bases between. The CDR3 sequence is 16 residues long. The CDR3 bases are TGTGCCAGCAGCGACCCACTAGGAACGCCCTACAATGAGCAGTTCTTC. Translating it yields CASSDPLGTPYNEQFF. The full variable domain, with the rest looked up from reference TRBV9 and TRBJ2-1, is DSGVTQTPKHLITATGQRVTLRCSPRSGDLSVYWYQQSLDQGLQFLIQYYNGEERAKGNILERFSAQQFPDLHSELNLSSLELGDSALYFCASSDPLGTPYNEQFFGPGTRLTVL.

The V call is TRBV28, the J call TRBJ1-1; TRBD1 is a possible D gene (5 bases). The CDR3 totals 15 residues. Trimming took 5 bases from V and 1 from J, leaving 14 bases between them. Per germline, CDR1 MDHEN and CDR2 SYDVKM. The CDR3 region is CASSPPGGENTEAFF. In nucleotides, the CDR3 is TGTGCCAGCAGTCCCCCGGGGGGGGAGAACACTGAAGCTTTCTTT. Filled out from reference TRBV28 and TRBJ1-1, the complete variable domain reads DVKVTQSSRYLVKRTGEKVFLECVQDMDHENMFWYRQDPGLGLRLIYFSYDVKMKEKGDIPEGYSVSREKKERFSLILESASTNQTSMYLCASSPPGGENTEAFFGQGTRLTVV.

The genes are TRBV5-1 and TRBJ2-5; D uncertain. CDR1 is SGHRS, CDR2 YFSETQ, per germline. This CDR3 spans 13 amino acids. V was pared by 1 base and J by 1 base, with 5 bases between. The CDR3 DNA reads as TGCGCCAGCAGCTTGCGGGTCCAAGAGACCCAGTACTTC. This sequence encodes CASSLRVQETQYF.

This chain links TRBV4-3 with TRBJ1-1; D is possibly TRBD1 (5 bases). CDR3 size: 13 residues. The V gene's germline CDR1 is LGHNA and CDR2 YSLEER. V lost 1 base and J 5 bases, leaving 8 bases between the germline ends. The CDR3 DNA sequence: TGCGCCAGCAGCCAAGGGGGCCGTACTGAAGCTTTCTTT. Protein product: CASSQGGRTEAFF.

Remarks on this clone: One end of the junction is discordant with germline, which a read error may explain. V is TRBV4-1 and J is TRBJ2-3; D remains ambiguous. Per germline, CDR1 MGHRA and CDR2 YSYEKL. The CDR3 is 15 amino acids. CDR3 bases: TGCGCCAGCGGCCAAGCCCCAACAGTAACAGATACGCAGTATTTT. Translating it yields CASGQAPTVTDTQYF.

The chain joins TRBV2 to TRBJ2-3, with 8 bases that match TRBD2. The CDR3 spans 14 residues. Germline-derived CDR1 and CDR2 are SNHLY and FYNNEI. V trimming: 11 bases; J trimming: 3 bases; junction bases outside the gene matches: 10. CDR3 nucleotides: TGTGCCTGCGCCGGACTAGCAGGTACAGATACGCAGTATTTT. Its translation: CACAGLAGTDTQYF.

V and J are TRBV30 and TRBJ1-5; no clear D. CDR3 length: 13 residues. Deletions cut 1 base from V and 5 bases from J, with 9 bases between. Germline V gene lookup returns CDR1 GTSNPN and CDR2 SVGIG (reference sequence). CDR3 sequence reads: CAWSGSGDQPQHF. DNA of the CDR3: TGTGCCTGGAGTGGGTCCGGTGATCAGCCCCAGCATTTT.

The chain links TRBV10-3 to TRBJ2-3; 10 bases are a match to TRBD2. Germline loops: CDR1 ENHRY, CDR2 SYGVKD. CDR3 length equals 15 residues. The junction had 3 bases not matched to a gene; V was cut back by 3 bases and J by 3 bases. The CDR3 DNA is TGTGCCATCAGTGAACCAGCGGGAGGGACAGATACGCAGTATTTT. This gives the protein CAISEPAGGTDTQYF.

In its sample, this clone was seen once. The J gene is TRBJ2-3, the V gene TRBV5-1; possible D gene TRBD2, 5 bases. V was clipped by 5 bases and J by 6 bases, with 7 bases between them. CDR1 is SGHRS and CDR2 is YFSETQ in the germline V gene. This CDR3 has 11 amino acids. As DNA, the CDR3 is TGCGCCAGCAGGGGCGGGGATACGCAGTATTTT. Its translation: CASRGGDTQYF. The variable domain in full, with the rest retrieved from reference TRBV5-1 and TRBJ2-3, is KAGVTQTPRYLIKTRGQQVTLSCSPISGHRSVSWYQQTPGQGLQFLFEYFSETQRNKGNFPGRFSGRQFSNSRSEMNVSTLELGDSALYLCASRGGDTQYFGPGTRLTVL.

CDR3 coding DNA: TGTGCCAGCAGCGCCTCCACAGGGGGCAGTGAAAAACTGTTTTTT. Protein sequence: CASSASTGGSEKLFF. The chain couples TRBV9 to TRBJ1-4, with 9 bases fitting TRBD1. CDR3 size: 15 residues. With V trimmed by 3 bases and J by 7 bases, 7 bases remained unmatched. CDR1 is SGDLS, CDR2 YYNGEE, per germline.

The chain joins TRBV18 to TRBJ2-5; D gene ambiguous. CDR1 KGHSH and CDR2 LQKENI come from the germline V gene. There are 14 residues in the CDR3. The V end lost 3 bases, the J end lost 5 bases, and 13 bases lay between the germline ends. Here the CDR3 reads CASSPPTFRETQYF. The DNA of the CDR3 is TGTGCCAGCTCACCGCCGACTTTCCGCGAGACCCAGTACTTC.

This clone was seen just once. The V call is TRBV11-3, the J call TRBJ2-7; TRBD1 agrees at 8 bases. J lost 3 bases, V lost 1 base, and 2 bases had no gene match. Germline CDR1 is SGHNT and CDR2 is YENEEA. This CDR3 spans 14 amino acids. This CDR3 reads CASSLGDRSYEQYF. DNA of the CDR3: TGTGCCAGCAGCTTAGGGGACAGGAGCTACGAGCAGTACTTC.